The 17 T cell receptor beta chains below were found in one sample sequenced in a study of blood T cell repertoires in COVID-19. The repertoire was sequenced with immunoSEQ multiplex PCR; TCRdb's copy has only in-frame clones and lacks some. The sample has 93,000 or so clones, approximately 89% seen once. The material sequenced was peripheral blood. These receptors were taken from a woman of 80 years or more in a cohort sampled during active COVID-19.

This chain links TRBV11-2 with TRBJ2-3, with 8 nucleotides matching TRBD2. Looked up from germline, CDR1 is SGHAT and CDR2 is FQNNGV. With 4 bases clipped from V and 6 bases from J, the junction kept 6 bases outside the gene matches. There are 14 residues in the CDR3. The CDR3 spells CASSSGLAGDTQYF. CDR3 coding DNA: TGTGCCAGCAGCTCCGGACTAGCAGGGGATACGCAGTATTTT.

V usage is TRBV5-1 and J usage is TRBJ2-1; tentative D call: TRBD2 (5 bases). CDR3 length: 14 residues. V was clipped by 9 bases and J by 4 bases, with 17 bases between them. Germline V gene sequence: CDR1 SGHRS, CDR2 YFSETQ. This CDR3 is CATQPTSGYNEQFF. CDR3 DNA: TGCGCCACCCAACCTACGAGCGGTTACAATGAGCAGTTCTTC. The full variable domain, in which reference TRBV5-1 and TRBJ2-1 provide the parts outside the CDR3, is KAGVTQTPRYLIKTRGQQVTLSCSPISGHRSVSWYQQTPGQGLQFLFEYFSETQRNKGNFPGRFSGRQFSNSRSEMNVSTLELGDSALYLCATQPTSGYNEQFFGPGTRLTVL.

J is TRBJ2-3 and V is TRBV28, with 9 bases lining up with TRBD2. CDR1 is MDHEN, CDR2 SYDVKM, per germline. The trim removed 3 bases at V and 5 bases at J, leaving 6 bases unmatched. This CDR3 comprises 15 residues. In DNA form, the CDR3 reads TGTGCCAGCAGTTTCTTAGCGGGGGTGATAGATACGCAGTATTTT. It yields the protein CASSFLAGVIDTQYF.

The V call is TRBV5-5, the J call TRBJ1-4; 9 nucleotides align to TRBD1. This CDR3 spans 15 amino acids. CDR1 SGHKS and CDR2 YYEKEE come from the germline V gene (reference sequence). V shed 4 bases and J 4 bases; nucleotides not matched to a gene: 5. The CDR3: CASSPEDRGNEKLFF. The DNA for the CDR3 is TGTGCCAGCAGCCCAGAGGACAGGGGTAATGAAAAACTGTTTTTT. The complete variable domain, with remaining parts taken from reference TRBV5-5 and TRBJ1-4, reads DAGVTQSPTHLIKTRGQQVTLRCSPISGHKSVSWYQQVLGQGPQFIFQYYEKEERGRGNFPDRFSARQFPNYSSELNVNALLLGDSALYLCASSPEDRGNEKLFFGSGTQLSVL.

This chain connects TRBV27 to TRBJ1-1; 9 nucleotides align to TRBD1. V trimming: 5 bases; J trimming: 7 bases; junction bases outside the gene matches: 14. Germline V lookup: CDR1 MNHEY, CDR2 SMNVEV (reference sequence). This CDR3 has 16 residues. This CDR3 reads CASSLRDRAPLNEAFF. Written as DNA, the CDR3 is TGTGCCAGCAGTCTCCGGGACAGGGCCCCCCTCAATGAAGCTTTCTTT.

This rearrangement joins TRBV6-6 to TRBJ2-1; the match to TRBD1 covers 7 bases. Per germline, CDR1 MNHNY and CDR2 SVGAGI (reference sequence). After removal of 2 bases from V and 5 bases from J, the junction contained 6 bases not matched to a gene. This CDR3 region has 15 residues. The CDR3 protein is CASSYTRQGDNEQFF. The CDR3 DNA is TGTGCCAGCAGTTACACCCGACAGGGTGACAATGAGCAGTTCTTC.

The genes are TRBV3-1 (or the pseudogene TRBV3-2) and TRBJ2-3; 12 nucleotides agree with TRBD2. The J segment lost 5 bases and the V segment lost 3 bases, leaving 0 bases of the junction unmatched. CDR1 LGHDT and CDR2 YNNKEL come from the germline V gene (reference sequence). The length of the CDR3 is 14 residues. DNA for the CDR3: TGTGCCAGCAGCCAGGGACTAGCGGGAGATACGCAGTATTTT. Translating gives CASSQGLAGDTQYF.

The rearrangement uses TRBV18 and TRBJ1-5; tentatively, D is TRBD1 (5 bases). Germline CDR1 is KGHSH and CDR2 is LQKENI. With 3 bases removed from V and 4 bases from J, the gap between germline ends came to 13 bases. The CDR3 contains 15 residues. CDR3 loop: CASSPGQTLNQPQHF. CDR3 DNA: TGTGCCAGCTCACCGGGGCAGACCCTTAATCAGCCCCAGCATTTT.

The J gene is TRBJ2-1, the V gene TRBV3-1 (or the pseudogene TRBV3-2); 13 bases fit TRBD2. This CDR3 region has 19 residues. V lost 4 bases to trimming and J lost 8 bases; unmatched junction nucleotides: 17. The V gene's germline CDR1 is LGHDT and CDR2 YNNKEL (reference sequence). In DNA, the CDR3 is TGTGCCAGCAGCCCCTCCCCGAGACTAGCGGGAGGTGGTATGGATGAGCAGTTCTTC. This codes for CASSPSPRLAGGGMDEQFF.

The chain combines TRBV3-1 (or the pseudogene TRBV3-2) with TRBJ1-1; possible D gene TRBD1, 5 bases. The CDR3 covers 13 residues. V shed 4 bases and J shed 0 bases, with 6 bases lying between them. Germline-derived CDR1 and CDR2 are LGHDT and YNNKEL (reference sequence). The CDR3 is CASSPGVNTEAFF. The CDR3 DNA reads TGTGCCAGCAGCCCGGGGGTGAACACTGAAGCTTTCTTT.

V and J are TRBV7-9 and TRBJ1-2; 9 bases agree with TRBD1. The length of the CDR3 is 17 residues. The V segment lost 1 base and the J segment 8 bases; nucleotides outside the gene matches: 14. The germline CDR1 and CDR2 sequences are SEHNR and FQNEAQ (reference sequence). The CDR3 sequence is CASSLGLDRGPRQGYTF. In nucleotides, the CDR3 is TGTGCCAGCAGCTTAGGTTTGGACAGGGGACCCCGTCAAGGCTACACCTTC.

The chain recombines TRBV19 with TRBJ2-2; possible D gene TRBD2, 5 bases. CDR3 size: 16 residues. From germline, CDR1 is LNHDA and CDR2 SQIVND (reference sequence). V was pared by 5 bases and J by 4 bases, with 17 bases between. The CDR3 DNA reads TGTGCCAGTAGTTTTGCCCTGGGTCGGGGCACCGGGGAGCTGTTTTTT. Translated, it gives CASSFALGRGTGELFF.

V is TRBV28 and J is TRBJ2-1, with 9 positions matching TRBD2. Trimming at V came to 8 bases and at J to 9 bases, leaving 8 bases not matched to a gene. The CDR3 has 13 residues. Germline V gene data show CDR1 as MDHEN and CDR2 as SYDVKM. The CDR3 DNA is TGTGCCAGCGGTCGAGCGGGAGGAATTGAGCAGTTCTTC. It is translated as CASGRAGGIEQFF.

This clone appeared a single time. The gene calls are TRBV28 and TRBJ2-7; a possible D gene is TRBD2 (6 bases). Germline CDR1 is MDHEN and CDR2 is SYDVKM. The CDR3 length is 15 residues. With 4 bases removed from V and 8 bases from J, the gap between germline ends came to 21 bases. The CDR3 loop is CASSSPGLIPTKQYF. CDR3 nucleotide sequence: TGTGCCAGCAGTTCTCCGGGACTCATCCCTACGAAGCAGTACTTC. Filled out from reference TRBV28 and TRBJ2-7, the complete variable domain reads DVKVTQSSRYLVKRTGEKVFLECVQDMDHENMFWYRQDPGLGLRLIYFSYDVKMKEKGDIPEGYSVSREKKERFSLILESASTNQTSMYLCASSSPGLIPTKQYFGPGTRLTVT.

V usage is TRBV19 and J usage is TRBJ2-1, with 10 positions matching TRBD2. Losses at the gene ends were 3 bases for V and 9 bases for J; bases not matched to a gene: 11. CDR3 size: 16 residues. Germline CDR1 LNHDA, CDR2 SQIVND (reference sequence). The CDR3 is CASSIASGSLISEQFF. For the CDR3, the DNA is TGTGCCAGTAGTATCGCTAGCGGGAGTTTAATTAGTGAGCAGTTCTTC.

For the CDR3, the DNA is TGTGCCAGTATGACTCGGGGACAGGGGGCGCTTACTGAAGCTTTCTTT. Amino acid sequence: CASMTRGQGALTEAFF. The chain is built from TRBV19 and TRBJ1-1, with TRBD1 matching 12 bases. CDR1 and CDR2 (germline): LNHDA, SQIVND (reference sequence). The CDR3 is 16 residues long. With 7 bases clipped from V and 5 bases from J, the junction kept 11 bases outside the gene matches.

The rearrangement uses TRBV2 and TRBJ2-2; D might be TRBD1 (5 bases). The CDR3 runs to 13 residues. V lost 5 bases to trimming and J lost 5 bases, with 9 bases between them. CDR1 SNHLY and CDR2 FYNNEI come from the germline V gene. The CDR3 region is CASSIGVTGELFF. CDR3 in DNA: TGTGCCAGCAGTATAGGGGTAACCGGGGAGCTGTTTTTT.